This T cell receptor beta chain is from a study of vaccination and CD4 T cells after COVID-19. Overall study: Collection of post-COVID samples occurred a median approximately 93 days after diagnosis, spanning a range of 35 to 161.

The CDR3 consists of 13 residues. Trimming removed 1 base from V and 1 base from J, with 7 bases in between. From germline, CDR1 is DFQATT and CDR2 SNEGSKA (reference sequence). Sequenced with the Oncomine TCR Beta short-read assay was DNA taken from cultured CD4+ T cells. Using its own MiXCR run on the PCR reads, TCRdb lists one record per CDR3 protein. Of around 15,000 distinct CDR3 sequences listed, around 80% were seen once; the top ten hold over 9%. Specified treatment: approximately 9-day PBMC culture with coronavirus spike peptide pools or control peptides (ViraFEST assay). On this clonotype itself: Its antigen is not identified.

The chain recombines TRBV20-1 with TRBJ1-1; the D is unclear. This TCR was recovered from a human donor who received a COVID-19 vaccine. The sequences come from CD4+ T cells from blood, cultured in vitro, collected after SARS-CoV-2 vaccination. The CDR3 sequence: CSARVTGNTEAFF. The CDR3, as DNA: TGCAGTGCTAGAGTAACCGGGAACACTGAAGCTTTCTTT.